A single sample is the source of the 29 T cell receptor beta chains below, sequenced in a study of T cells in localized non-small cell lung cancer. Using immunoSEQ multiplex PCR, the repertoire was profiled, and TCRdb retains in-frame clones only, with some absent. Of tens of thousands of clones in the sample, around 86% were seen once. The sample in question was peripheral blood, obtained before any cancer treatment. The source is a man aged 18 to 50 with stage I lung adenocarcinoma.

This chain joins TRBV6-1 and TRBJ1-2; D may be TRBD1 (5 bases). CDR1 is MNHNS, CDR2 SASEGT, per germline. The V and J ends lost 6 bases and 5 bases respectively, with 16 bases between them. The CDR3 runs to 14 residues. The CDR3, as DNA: TGTGCCAGCAGGGCCTTCGACAGCGTATATGGCTACACCTTC. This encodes CASRAFDSVYGYTF.

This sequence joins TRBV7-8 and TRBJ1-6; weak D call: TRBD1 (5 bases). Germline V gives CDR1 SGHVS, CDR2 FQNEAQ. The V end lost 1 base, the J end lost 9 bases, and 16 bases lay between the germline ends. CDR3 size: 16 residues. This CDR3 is CASSLDEQGMRSPLHF. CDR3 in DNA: TGTGCCAGCAGCTTAGACGAGCAGGGCATGCGTTCACCCCTCCACTTT.

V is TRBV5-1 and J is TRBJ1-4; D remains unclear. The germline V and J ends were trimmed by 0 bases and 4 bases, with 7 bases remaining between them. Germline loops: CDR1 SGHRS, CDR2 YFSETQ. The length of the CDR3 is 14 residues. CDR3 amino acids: CASSLGGINEKLFF. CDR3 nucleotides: TGCGCCAGCAGCTTGGGAGGGATTAATGAAAAACTGTTTTTT.

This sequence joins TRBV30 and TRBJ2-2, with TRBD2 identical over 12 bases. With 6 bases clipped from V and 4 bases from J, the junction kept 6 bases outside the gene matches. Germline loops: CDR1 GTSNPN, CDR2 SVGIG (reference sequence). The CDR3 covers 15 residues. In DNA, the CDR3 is TGTGCCTGTACCGGGACTAGCGGGCGCACCGGGGAGCTGTTTTTT. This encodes CACTGTSGRTGELFF.

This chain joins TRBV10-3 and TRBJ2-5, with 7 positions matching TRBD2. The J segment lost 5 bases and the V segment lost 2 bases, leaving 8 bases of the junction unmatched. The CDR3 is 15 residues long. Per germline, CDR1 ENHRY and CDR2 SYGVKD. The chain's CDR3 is CAISESGTPRETQYF. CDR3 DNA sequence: TGTGCCATCAGTGAGAGCGGGACCCCTAGGGAGACCCAGTACTTC.

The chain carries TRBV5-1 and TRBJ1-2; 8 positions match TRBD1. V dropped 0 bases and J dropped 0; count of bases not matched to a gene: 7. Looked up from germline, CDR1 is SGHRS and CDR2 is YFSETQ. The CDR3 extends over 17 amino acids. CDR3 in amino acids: CASSLGGQANSNYGYTF. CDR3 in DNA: TGCGCCAGCAGCTTGGGGGGACAGGCGAATTCTAACTATGGCTACACCTTC. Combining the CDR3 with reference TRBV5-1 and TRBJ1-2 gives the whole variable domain KAGVTQTPRYLIKTRGQQVTLSCSPISGHRSVSWYQQTPGQGLQFLFEYFSETQRNKGNFPGRFSGRQFSNSRSEMNVSTLELGDSALYLCASSLGGQANSNYGYTFGSGTRLTVV.

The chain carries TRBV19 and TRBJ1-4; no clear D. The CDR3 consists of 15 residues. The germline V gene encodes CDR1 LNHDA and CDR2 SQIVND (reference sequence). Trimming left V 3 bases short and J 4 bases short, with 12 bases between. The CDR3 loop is CASSMAGRVNEKLFF. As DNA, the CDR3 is TGTGCCAGTAGTATGGCGGGTCGGGTTAATGAAAAACTGTTTTTT. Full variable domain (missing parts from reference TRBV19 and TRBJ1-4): DGGITQSPKYLFRKEGQNVTLSCEQNLNHDAMYWYRQDPGQGLRLIYYSQIVNDFQKGDIAEGYSVSREKKESFPLTVTSAQKNPTAFYLCASSMAGRVNEKLFFGSGTQLSVL.

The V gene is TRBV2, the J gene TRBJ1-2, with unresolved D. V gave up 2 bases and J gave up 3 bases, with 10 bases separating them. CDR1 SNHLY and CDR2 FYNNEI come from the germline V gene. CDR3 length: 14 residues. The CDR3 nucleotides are TGTGCCAGCAGTGAAATGTCCGGGTACTATGGCTACACCTTC. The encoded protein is CASSEMSGYYGYTF.

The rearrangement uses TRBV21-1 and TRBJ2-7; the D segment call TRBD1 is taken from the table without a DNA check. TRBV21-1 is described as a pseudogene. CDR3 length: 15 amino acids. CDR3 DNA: TGTGCCAGCAGCCCCCGGGACAGCTCGACCTACGAGCAGTACTTC. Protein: CASSPRDSSTYEQYF.

The CDR3 region has the DNA TGCGCCAGCAGCCAAGACAGGGGGGCCTTTACTGAAGCTTTCTTT. Its translation: CASSQDRGAFTEAFF. This chain joins TRBV4-3 and TRBJ1-1; 7 bases map to TRBD1. The CDR3 spans 15 residues. CDR1 is LGHNA, CDR2 YSLEER, per germline. With 0 bases clipped from V and 5 bases from J, the junction kept 6 bases outside the gene matches.

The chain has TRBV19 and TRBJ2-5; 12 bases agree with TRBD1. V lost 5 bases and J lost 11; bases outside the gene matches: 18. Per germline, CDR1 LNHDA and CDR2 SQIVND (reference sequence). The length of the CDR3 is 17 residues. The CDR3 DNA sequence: TGTGCCAGTAGTGCGACTACAACGGGACAGGGGGCGAGGGAGCAGTACTTC. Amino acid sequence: CASSATTTGQGAREQYF.

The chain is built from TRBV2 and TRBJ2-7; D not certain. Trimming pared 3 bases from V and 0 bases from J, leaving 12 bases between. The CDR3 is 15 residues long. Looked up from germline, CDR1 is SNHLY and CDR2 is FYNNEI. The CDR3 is CASSDILPSSYEQYF. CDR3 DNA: TGTGCCAGCAGTGATATATTGCCCAGCTCCTACGAGCAGTACTTC.

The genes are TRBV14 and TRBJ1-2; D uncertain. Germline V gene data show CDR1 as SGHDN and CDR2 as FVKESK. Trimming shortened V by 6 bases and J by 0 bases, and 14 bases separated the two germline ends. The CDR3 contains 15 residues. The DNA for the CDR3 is TGTGCCAGCAGTCCCCGTTGGGGTCCTAACTATGGCTACACCTTC. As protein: CASSPRWGPNYGYTF. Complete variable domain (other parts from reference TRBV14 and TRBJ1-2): EAGVTQFPSHSVIEKGQTVTLRCDPISGHDNLYWYRRVMGKEIKFLLHFVKESKQDESGMPNNRFLAERTGGTYSTLKVQPAELEDSGVYFCASSPRWGPNYGYTFGSGTRLTVV.

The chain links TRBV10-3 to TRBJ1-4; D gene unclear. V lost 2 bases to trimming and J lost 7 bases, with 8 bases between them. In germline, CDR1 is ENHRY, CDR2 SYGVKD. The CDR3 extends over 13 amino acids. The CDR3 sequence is CAISERRGEKLFF. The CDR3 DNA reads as TGTGCCATCAGTGAGCGCCGAGGTGAAAAACTGTTTTTT.

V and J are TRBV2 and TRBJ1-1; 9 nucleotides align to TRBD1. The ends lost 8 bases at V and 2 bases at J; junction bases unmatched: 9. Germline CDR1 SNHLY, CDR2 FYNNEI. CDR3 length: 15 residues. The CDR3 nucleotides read TGTGCCAGCCGGGACAGGGTTTTGAGTAACACTGAAGCTTTCTTT. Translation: CASRDRVLSNTEAFF.

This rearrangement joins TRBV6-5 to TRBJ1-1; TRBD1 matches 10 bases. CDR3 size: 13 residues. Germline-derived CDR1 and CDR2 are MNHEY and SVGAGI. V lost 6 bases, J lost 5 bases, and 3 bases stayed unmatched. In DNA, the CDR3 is TGTGCCAGCAGATCGGGACAGGGGACTGAAGCTTTCTTT. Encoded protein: CASRSGQGTEAFF.

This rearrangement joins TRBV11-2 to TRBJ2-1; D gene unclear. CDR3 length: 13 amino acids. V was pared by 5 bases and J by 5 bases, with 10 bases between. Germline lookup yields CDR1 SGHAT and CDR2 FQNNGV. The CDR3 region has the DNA TGTGCCAGCAGCCCCCGCGTCGACAATGAGCAGTTCTTC. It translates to CASSPRVDNEQFF.

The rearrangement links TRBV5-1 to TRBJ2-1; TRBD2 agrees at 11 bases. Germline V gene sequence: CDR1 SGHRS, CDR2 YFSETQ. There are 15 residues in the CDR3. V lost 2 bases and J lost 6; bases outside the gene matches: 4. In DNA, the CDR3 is TGCGCCAGCAGCTTTAGCGGGGGGGCCCTCAATGAGCAGTTCTTC. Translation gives CASSFSGGALNEQFF.

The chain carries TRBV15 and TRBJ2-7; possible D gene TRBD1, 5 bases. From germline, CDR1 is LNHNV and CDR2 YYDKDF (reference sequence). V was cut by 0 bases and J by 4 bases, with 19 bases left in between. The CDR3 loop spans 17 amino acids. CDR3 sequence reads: CATSRDPRGRVGYEQYF. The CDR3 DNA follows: TGTGCCACCAGCAGAGATCCAAGGGGCAGGGTTGGGTACGAGCAGTACTTC.

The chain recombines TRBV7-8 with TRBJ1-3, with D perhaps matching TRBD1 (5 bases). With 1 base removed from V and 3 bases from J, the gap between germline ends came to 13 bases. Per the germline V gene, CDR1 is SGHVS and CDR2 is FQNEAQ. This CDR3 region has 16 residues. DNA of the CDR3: TGTGCCAGCAGCTTAGGAGGGGAAGCGCATGGAAACACCATATATTTT. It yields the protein CASSLGGEAHGNTIYF.

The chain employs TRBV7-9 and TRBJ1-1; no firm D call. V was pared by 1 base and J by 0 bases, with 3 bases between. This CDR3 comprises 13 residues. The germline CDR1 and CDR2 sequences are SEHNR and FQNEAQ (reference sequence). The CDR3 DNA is TGTGCCAGCAGCTTAGACATGAACACTGAAGCTTTCTTT. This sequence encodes CASSLDMNTEAFF.

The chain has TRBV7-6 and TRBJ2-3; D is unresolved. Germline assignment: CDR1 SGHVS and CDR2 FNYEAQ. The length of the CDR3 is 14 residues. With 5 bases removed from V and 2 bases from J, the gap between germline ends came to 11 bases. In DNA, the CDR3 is TGTGCCAGCAGCCCAGCCCGGGTCACAGATACGCAGTATTTT. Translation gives CASSPARVTDTQYF.

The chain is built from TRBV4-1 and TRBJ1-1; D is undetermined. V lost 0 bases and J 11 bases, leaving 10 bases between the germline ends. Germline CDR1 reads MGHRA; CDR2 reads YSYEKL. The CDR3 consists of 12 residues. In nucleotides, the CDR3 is TGCGCCAGCAGCCAAGAGGTTTCAAGGGCTTTCTTT. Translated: CASSQEVSRAFF.

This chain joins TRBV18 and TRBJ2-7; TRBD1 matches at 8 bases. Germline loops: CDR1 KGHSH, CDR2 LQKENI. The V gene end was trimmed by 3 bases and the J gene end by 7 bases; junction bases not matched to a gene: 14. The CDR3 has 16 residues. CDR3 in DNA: TGTGCCAGCTCACCGGGGTCCAGGGGGCGCGCGGGGGAGCAGTACTTC. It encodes CASSPGSRGRAGEQYF.

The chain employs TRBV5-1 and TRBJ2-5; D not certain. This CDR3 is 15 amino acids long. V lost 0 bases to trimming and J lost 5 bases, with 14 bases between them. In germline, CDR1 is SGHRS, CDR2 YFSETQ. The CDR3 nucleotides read TGCGCCAGCAGCTTGGGGGGTAGTCCACCGGAGACCCAGTACTTC. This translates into CASSLGGSPPETQYF.

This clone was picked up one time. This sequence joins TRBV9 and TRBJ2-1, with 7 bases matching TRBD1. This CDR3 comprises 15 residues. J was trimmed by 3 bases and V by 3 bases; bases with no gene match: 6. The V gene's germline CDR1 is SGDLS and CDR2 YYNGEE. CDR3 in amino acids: CASSEGGFIYNEQFF. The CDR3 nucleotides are TGTGCCAGCAGCGAAGGGGGCTTTATCTACAATGAGCAGTTCTTC.

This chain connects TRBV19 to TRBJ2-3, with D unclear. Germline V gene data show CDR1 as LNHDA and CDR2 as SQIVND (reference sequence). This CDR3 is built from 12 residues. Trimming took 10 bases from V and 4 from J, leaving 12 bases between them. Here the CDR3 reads CATDGGADTQYF. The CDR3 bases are TGTGCCACAGACGGTGGGGCAGATACGCAGTATTTT.

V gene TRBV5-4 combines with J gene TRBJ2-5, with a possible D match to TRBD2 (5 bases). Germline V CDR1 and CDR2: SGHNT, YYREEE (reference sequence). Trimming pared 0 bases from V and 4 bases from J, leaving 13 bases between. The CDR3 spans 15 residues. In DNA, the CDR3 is TGTGCCAGCAGCTTGGGCCTGTGGGAGAGAGAGACCCAGTACTTC. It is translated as CASSLGLWERETQYF.

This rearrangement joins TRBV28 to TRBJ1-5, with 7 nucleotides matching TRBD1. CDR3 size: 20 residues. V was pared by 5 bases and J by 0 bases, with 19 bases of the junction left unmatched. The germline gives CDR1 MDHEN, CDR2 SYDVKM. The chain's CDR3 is CASSTLRDRKSGHSNQPQHF. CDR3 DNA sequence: TGTGCCAGCAGTACTCTTCGGGACAGAAAGTCAGGACATAGCAATCAGCCCCAGCATTTT. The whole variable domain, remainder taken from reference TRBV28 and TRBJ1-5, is DVKVTQSSRYLVKRTGEKVFLECVQDMDHENMFWYRQDPGLGLRLIYFSYDVKMKEKGDIPEGYSVSREKKERFSLILESASTNQTSMYLCASSTLRDRKSGHSNQPQHFGDGTRLSIL.